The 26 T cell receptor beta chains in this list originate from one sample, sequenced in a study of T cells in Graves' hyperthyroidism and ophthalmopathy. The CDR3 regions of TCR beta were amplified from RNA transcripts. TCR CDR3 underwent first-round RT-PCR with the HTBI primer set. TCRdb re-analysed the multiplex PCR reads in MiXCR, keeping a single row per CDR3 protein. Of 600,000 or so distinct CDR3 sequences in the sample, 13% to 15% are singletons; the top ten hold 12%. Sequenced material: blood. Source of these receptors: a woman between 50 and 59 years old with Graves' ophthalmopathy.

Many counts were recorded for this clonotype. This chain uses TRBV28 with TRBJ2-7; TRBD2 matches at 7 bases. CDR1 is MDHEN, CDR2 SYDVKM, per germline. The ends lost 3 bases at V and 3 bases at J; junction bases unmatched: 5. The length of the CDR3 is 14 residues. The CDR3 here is CASSLDPSGYEQYF. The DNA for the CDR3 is TGTGCCAGCAGTTTGGATCCTAGCGGCTACGAGCAGTACTTC. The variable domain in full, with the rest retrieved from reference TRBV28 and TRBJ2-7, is DVKVTQSSRYLVKRTGEKVFLECVQDMDHENMFWYRQDPGLGLRLIYFSYDVKMKEKGDIPEGYSVSREKKERFSLILESASTNQTSMYLCASSLDPSGYEQYFGPGTRLTVT.

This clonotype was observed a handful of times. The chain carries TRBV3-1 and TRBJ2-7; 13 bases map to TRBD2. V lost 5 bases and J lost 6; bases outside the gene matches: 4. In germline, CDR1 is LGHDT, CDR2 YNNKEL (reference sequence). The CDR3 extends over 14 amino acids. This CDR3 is CASSFGLAGVEQYF. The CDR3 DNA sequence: TGTGCCAGCAGCTTCGGACTAGCGGGAGTCGAGCAGTACTTC.

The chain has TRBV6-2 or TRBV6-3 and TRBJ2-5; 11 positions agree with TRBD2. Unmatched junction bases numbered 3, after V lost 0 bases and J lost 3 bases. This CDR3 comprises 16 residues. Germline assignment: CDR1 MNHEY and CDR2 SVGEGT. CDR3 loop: CASSYSILAGEETQYF. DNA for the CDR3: TGTGCCAGCAGTTACTCAATACTAGCGGGAGAAGAGACCCAGTACTTC.

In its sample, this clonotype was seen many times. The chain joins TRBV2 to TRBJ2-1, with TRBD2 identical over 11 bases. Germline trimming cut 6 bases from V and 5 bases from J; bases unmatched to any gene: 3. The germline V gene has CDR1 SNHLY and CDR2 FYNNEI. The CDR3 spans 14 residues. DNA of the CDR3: TGTGCCAGCAGCGAGGGACTAGCGGACAATGAGCAGTTCTTC. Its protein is CASSEGLADNEQFF.

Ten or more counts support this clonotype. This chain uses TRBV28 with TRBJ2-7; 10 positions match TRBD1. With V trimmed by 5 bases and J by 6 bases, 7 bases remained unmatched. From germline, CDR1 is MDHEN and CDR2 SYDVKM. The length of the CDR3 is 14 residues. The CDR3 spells CASSPRRTGGEQYF. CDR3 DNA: TGTGCCAGCAGTCCGCGACGGACAGGGGGCGAGCAGTACTTC.

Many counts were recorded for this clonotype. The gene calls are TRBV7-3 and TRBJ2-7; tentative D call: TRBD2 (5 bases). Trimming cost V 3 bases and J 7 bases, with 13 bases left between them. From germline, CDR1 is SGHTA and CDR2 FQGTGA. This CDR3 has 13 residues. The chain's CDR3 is CASSFSLGSEQYF. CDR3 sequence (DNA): TGTGCCAGCAGCTTTTCGTTGGGGAGTGAGCAGTACTTC. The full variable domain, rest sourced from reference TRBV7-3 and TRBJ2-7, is GAGVSQTPSNKVTEKGKYVELRCDPISGHTALYWYRQSLGQGPEFLIYFQGTGAADDSGLPNDRFFAVRPEGSVSTLKIQRTERGDSAVYLCASSFSLGSEQYFGPGTRLTVT.

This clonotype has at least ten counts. This CDR3 is CASSRQGGREAFF. The CDR3 DNA reads as TGTGCCAGCAGCCGCCAGGGGGGACGTGAAGCTTTCTTT. The V and J genes are TRBV3-1 and TRBJ1-1; TRBD1 matches 7 bases. This CDR3 has 13 residues. Germline V lookup: CDR1 LGHDT, CDR2 YNNKEL (reference sequence). V gave up 4 bases and J gave up 7 bases; unmatched junction bases: 6. Looking up the rest from reference TRBV3-1 and TRBJ1-1 gives the full variable domain: DTAVSQTPKYLVTQMGNDKSIKCEQNLGHDTMYWYKQDSKKFLKIMFSYNNKELIINETVPNRFSPKSPDKAHLNLHINSLELGDSAVYFCASSRQGGREAFFGQGTRLTVV.

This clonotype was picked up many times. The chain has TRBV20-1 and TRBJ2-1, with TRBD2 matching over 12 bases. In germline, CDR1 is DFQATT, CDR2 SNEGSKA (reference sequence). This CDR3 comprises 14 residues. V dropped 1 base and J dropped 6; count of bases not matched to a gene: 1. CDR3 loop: CSARASGRGNEQFF. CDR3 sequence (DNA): TGCAGTGCTAGAGCTAGCGGGAGGGGCAATGAGCAGTTCTTC.

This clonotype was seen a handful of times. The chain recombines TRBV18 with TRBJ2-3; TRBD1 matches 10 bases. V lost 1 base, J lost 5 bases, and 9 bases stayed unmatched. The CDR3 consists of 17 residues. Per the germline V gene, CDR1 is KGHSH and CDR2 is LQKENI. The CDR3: CASSPLPDRGLVDTQYF. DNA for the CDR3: TGTGCCAGCTCACCACTACCCGACAGGGGGCTGGTAGATACGCAGTATTTT.

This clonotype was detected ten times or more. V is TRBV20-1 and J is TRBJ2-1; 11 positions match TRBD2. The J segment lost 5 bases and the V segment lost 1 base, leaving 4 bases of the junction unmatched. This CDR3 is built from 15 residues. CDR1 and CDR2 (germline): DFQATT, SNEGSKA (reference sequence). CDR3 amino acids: CSARVASGRHNEQFF. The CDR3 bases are TGCAGTGCTAGAGTGGCTAGCGGGAGGCACAATGAGCAGTTCTTC.

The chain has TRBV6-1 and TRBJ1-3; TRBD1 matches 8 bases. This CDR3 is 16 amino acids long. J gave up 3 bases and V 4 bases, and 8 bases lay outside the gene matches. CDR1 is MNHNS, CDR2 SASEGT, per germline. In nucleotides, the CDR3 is TGTGCCAGCAGTGCCACCTCACAGGGGGTTGGAAACACCATATATTTT. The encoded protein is CASSATSQGVGNTIYF.

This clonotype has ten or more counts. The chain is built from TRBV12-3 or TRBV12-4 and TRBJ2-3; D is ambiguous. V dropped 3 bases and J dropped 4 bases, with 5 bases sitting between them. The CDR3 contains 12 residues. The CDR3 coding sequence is TGTGCCAGCAGTTTCTGGCCAGATACGCAGTATTTT. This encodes CASSFWPDTQYF.

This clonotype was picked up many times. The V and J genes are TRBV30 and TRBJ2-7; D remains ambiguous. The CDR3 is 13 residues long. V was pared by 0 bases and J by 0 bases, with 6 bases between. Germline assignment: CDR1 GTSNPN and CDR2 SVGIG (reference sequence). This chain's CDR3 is CAWSVYDSYEQYF. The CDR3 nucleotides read TGTGCCTGGAGTGTGTACGACTCCTACGAGCAGTACTTC.

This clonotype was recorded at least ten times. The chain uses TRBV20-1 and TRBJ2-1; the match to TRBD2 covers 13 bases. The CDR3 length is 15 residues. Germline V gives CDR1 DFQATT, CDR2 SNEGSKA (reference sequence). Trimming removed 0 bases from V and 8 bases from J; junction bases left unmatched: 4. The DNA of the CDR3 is TGCAGTGCTAGAGATCGGACTAGCGGGAGCGATGAGCAGTTCTTC. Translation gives CSARDRTSGSDEQFF.

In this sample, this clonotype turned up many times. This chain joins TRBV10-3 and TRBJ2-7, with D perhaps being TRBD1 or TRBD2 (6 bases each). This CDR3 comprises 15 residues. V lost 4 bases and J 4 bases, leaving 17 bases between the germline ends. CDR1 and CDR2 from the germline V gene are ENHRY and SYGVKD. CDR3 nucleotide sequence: TGTGCCATCAGTGGTGATCGTCAGGGGAGGTACGAGCAGTACTTC. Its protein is CAISGDRQGRYEQYF.

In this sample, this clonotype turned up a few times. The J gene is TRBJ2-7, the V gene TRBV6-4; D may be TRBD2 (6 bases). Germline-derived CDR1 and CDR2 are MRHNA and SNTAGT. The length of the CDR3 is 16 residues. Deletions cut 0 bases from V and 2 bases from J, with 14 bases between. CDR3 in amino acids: CASSDSVGLTTYEQYF. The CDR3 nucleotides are TGTGCCAGCAGTGACTCCGTTGGACTAACCACCTACGAGCAGTACTTC.

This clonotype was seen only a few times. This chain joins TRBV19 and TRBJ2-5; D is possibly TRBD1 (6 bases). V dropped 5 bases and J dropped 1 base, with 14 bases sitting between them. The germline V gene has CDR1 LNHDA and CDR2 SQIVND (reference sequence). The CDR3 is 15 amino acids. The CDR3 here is CASSFLQGSQETQYF. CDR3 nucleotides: TGTGCCAGTAGTTTCCTACAGGGATCCCAAGAGACCCAGTACTTC.

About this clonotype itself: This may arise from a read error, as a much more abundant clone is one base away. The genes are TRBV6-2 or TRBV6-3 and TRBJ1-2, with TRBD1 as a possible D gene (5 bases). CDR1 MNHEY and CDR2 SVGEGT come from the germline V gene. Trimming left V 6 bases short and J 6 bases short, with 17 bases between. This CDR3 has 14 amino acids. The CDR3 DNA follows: TGTGCCAGCAGATTAGGGGTCAGAGGGGATGGCTACACCTTC. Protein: CASRLGVRGDGYTF.

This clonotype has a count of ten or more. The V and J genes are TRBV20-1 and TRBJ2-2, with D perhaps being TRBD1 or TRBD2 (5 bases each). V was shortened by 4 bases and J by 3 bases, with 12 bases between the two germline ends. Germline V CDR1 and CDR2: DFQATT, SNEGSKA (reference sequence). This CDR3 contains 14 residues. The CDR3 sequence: CSANRGVDTGELFF. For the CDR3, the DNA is TGCAGTGCTAACAGAGGGGTGGACACCGGGGAGCTGTTTTTT.

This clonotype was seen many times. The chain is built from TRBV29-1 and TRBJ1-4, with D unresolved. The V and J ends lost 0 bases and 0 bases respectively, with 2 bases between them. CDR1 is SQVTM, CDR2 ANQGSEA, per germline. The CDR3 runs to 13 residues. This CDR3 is CSVEESTNEKLFF. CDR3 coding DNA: TGCAGCGTTGAAGAGTCAACTAATGAAAAACTGTTTTTT.

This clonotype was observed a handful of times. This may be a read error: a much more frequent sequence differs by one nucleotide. The CDR3, as DNA: TGTGCCGGCAGTGACTTCCTGAGCACAGATACGCAGTATTTT. Its translation: CAGSDFLSTDTQYF. V usage is TRBV12-3 or TRBV12-4 and J usage is TRBJ2-3; D unclear. The CDR3 loop spans 14 amino acids.

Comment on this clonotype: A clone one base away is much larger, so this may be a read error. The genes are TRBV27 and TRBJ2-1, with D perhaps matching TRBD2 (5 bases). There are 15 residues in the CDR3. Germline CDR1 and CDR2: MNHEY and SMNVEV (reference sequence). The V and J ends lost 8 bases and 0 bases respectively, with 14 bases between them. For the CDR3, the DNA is TGTGCCAGCGGTTCGACCCGGGACTCCTACAATGAGCAGTTCTTC. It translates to CASGSTRDSYNEQFF.

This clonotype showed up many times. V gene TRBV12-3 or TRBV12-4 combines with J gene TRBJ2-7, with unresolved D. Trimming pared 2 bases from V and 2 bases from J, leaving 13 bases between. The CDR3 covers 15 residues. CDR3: CASSLTPTGPYEQYF. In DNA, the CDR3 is TGTGCCAGCAGTTTAACCCCAACTGGCCCCTACGAGCAGTACTTC.

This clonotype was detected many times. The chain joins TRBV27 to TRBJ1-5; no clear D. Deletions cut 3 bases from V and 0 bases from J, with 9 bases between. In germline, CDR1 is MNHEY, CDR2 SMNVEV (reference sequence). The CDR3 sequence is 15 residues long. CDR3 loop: CASSFTASSNQPQHF. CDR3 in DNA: TGTGCCAGCAGTTTCACAGCTAGTAGCAATCAGCCCCAGCATTTT.

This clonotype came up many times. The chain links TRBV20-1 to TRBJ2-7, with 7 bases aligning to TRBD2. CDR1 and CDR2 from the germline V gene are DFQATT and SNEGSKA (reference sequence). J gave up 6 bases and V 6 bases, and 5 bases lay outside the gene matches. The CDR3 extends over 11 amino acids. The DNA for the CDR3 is TGCAGTGCAACTCTAGCGGTCGAGCAGTACTTC. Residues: CSATLAVEQYF.

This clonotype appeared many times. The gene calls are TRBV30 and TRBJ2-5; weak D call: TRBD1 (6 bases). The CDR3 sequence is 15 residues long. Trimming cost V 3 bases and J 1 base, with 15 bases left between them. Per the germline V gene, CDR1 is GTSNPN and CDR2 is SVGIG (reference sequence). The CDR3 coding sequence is TGTGCCTGGAGGGGTACGGGACAACTCCAAGAGACCCAGTACTTC. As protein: CAWRGTGQLQETQYF.